Detailed here is one T cell receptor beta chain. The authors ran a second PCR of roughly 6 to 12 cycles using a sample-barcoded 5' primer and a J-beta primer mix. Every cDNA molecule carried a tag from a template-switch adaptor bearing 12 random nucleotides. TCRdb independently ran MiXCR on the 5' RACE reads; one entry per CDR3 protein. The repertoire has roughly 730,000 distinct CDR3 sequences, approximately 60% of them found once; the top ten carry roughly 24%. The data are from a study of blood T cells in healthy people across ages. There are 14 residues in the CDR3. V trimming: 6 bases; J trimming: 2 bases; junction bases outside the gene matches: 9. CDR1 and CDR2 (germline): DFQATT, SNEGSKA (reference sequence).

The chain couples TRBV20-1 to TRBJ2-7; 8 bases are a match to TRBD1. The sequenced material came from blood. The clonotype originates from a man aged 35 to 55 in good health. The CDR3 loop reads CSAPSDRGAYEQYF. The CDR3 DNA sequence: TGCAGTGCCCCCTCCGACAGGGGTGCCTACGAGCAGTACTTC.